The rows below give T cell receptor beta chains drawn from one sample of a study of vaccination and CD4 T cells after COVID-19. Via MiXCR, TCRdb re-called the PCR reads, giving one row per CDR3 protein. The sample lists 25,000 to 30,000 distinct CDR3 sequences; 36% were seen once. No antigens are known for them. The sample here was CD4+ T cells from blood, cultured in vitro, taken about 7 months after SARS-CoV-2 vaccination. These receptors all come from a human donor who had recovered from COVID-19. CDR3s include the opening cysteine and the closing phenylalanine or tryptophan. D genes are given only for firm matches. Size tells how often a clone was seen (once, few, many) or the class of an expanded clone, and some rows leave it out.

d_gene	v_gene	j_gene	abundance	CDR3nt	CDR3aa
NA	TRBV25-1	TRBJ1-5	NA	TGTGCCAGCAGGGATGGGAATCAGCCCCAGCATTTT	CASRDGNQPQHF
NA	TRBV24-1	TRBJ1-2	few	TGTGCCACCAGTGATGGGGGGCCCTATGGCTACACCTTC	CATSDGGPYGYTF
NA	TRBV9	TRBJ2-3	once	TGTGCCAGCAGCGTAGGGCTAGAGCTCACAGATACGCAGTATTTT	CASSVGLELTDTQYF
NA	TRBV20-1	TRBJ2-7	NA	TGCAGTGCTACAGGGACGGGCTACGAGCAGTACTTC	CSATGTGYEQYF
NA	TRBV20-1	TRBJ2-2	NA	TGCAGTGCTAGAGATGGAGCAGGGGTATTCGGTACGAACACCGGGGAGCTGTTTTTT	CSARDGAGVFGTNTGELFF
NA	TRBV7-2	TRBJ2-2	NA	TGTGCCAGCAGCTTAACGGGACTGAGGACCGGGGAGCTGTTTTTT	CASSLTGLRTGELFF
TRBD2	TRBV19	TRBJ2-1	few	TGTGCCAGTAGTATAAGGCCGACTAGCCGGTACAATGAGCAGTTCTTC	CASSIRPTSRYNEQFF
TRBD2	TRBV28	TRBJ2-3	NA	TGTGCCAGCAGTTTCCAACGACTTCTAGCGGGAGGGCCCCCCTCAGATACGCAGTATTTT	CASSFQRLLAGGPPSDTQYF
NA	TRBV5-4	TRBJ2-5	NA	TGTGCCAGCAGCTATGACGGAACGTACCAAGAGACCCAGTACTTC	CASSYDGTYQETQYF
NA	TRBV20-1	TRBJ2-5	few	TGCAGTGCTAGAGATCGCCGCGCCTGGGGGACCCAGTACTTC	CSARDRRAWGTQYF
NA	TRBV7-6	TRBJ2-7	NA	TGTGCCAGCAGCTTAGCTGGGGGCGGTGAGCAGTACTTC	CASSLAGGGEQYF
TRBD1	TRBV7-8	TRBJ2-7	few	TGTGCCAGCAGCTCTACGAGACAGGGTTACGAGCAGTACTTC	CASSSTRQGYEQYF
TRBD1	TRBV7-2	TRBJ2-5	NA	TGTGCCAGCAGCTTAGCCGGGACAGAAGAGACCCAGTACTTC	CASSLAGTEETQYF
NA	TRBV7-8	TRBJ1-1	few	TGTGCCAGCAGCGCGGCCCGGTTGGGACGCATGAACACTGAAGCTTTCTTT	CASSAARLGRMNTEAFF
NA	TRBV29-1	TRBJ1-2	NA	TGCAGCGTTGAAGCAGGAGGCTACACCTTC	CSVEAGGYTF
NA	TRBV6-2/TRBV6-3	TRBJ1-5	NA	TGTGCCAGCTACACCGGGAGTAGCAATCAGCCCCAGCATTTT	CASYTGSSNQPQHF
TRBD1	TRBV20-1	TRBJ2-7	NA	TGCAGTGCTAGAAGGGGACAGGACCCCTACGAGCAGTACTTC	CSARRGQDPYEQYF
NA	TRBV6-5	TRBJ1-3	NA	TGTGCCAGCAGTTATGATAACTCTGGAAACACCATATATTTT	CASSYDNSGNTIYF
TRBD1	TRBV20-1	TRBJ1-5	few	TGCAGTGCCCGGACAGGGGATCAGCCCCAGCATTTT	CSARTGDQPQHF
NA	TRBV6-1	TRBJ1-1	medium-sized	TGTGCCAGCAGCTCCCGATCGACGGCTTTCTTT	CASSSRSTAFF
TRBD1	TRBV11-2	TRBJ2-7	NA	TGTGCCAGCAGCTTCACCGGGACAGCCCCCTACGAGCAGTACTTC	CASSFTGTAPYEQYF
TRBD2	TRBV20-1	TRBJ2-2	NA	TGCAGTGCTAGGGGGCTGACTAGCGGGTGGAACACCGGGGAGCTGTTTTTT	CSARGLTSGWNTGELFF
TRBD1	TRBV28	TRBJ1-2	medium-sized	TGTGCCAGCAGCCGAGGGACAGGGGGAACTAACTATGGCTACACCTTC	CASSRGTGGTNYGYTF
NA	TRBV20-1	TRBJ2-5	few	TGCAGTGCAGCAACACTGTACCAAGAGACCCAGTACTTC	CSAATLYQETQYF
TRBD2	TRBV20-1	TRBJ2-5	few	TGCAGTGCTAGAAGGCTAGCGGGAGGGATTAGCAGGGAGACCCAGTACTTC	CSARRLAGGISRETQYF
TRBD2	TRBV20-1	TRBJ2-5	few	TGCAGTGCTAGACGCGGTCTTAGCGGGACTTTTGAGACCCAGTACTTC	CSARRGLSGTFETQYF
NA	TRBV18	TRBJ2-5	NA	TGTGCCAGCTCACCCGATCAAGCGGGCCAAGAGACCCAGTACTTC	CASSPDQAGQETQYF
NA	TRBV20-1	TRBJ1-2	few	TGCAGTGCTTTTCGTTCTGGGGGCTACACCTTC	CSAFRSGGYTF
TRBD1	TRBV6-1	TRBJ2-1	NA	TGTGCCAGCAGGGACAGGGTCAATCCCCAACTAAACAGTGAGCAGTTCTTC	CASRDRVNPQLNSEQFF
TRBD2	TRBV20-1	TRBJ2-2	few	TGCAGTGCTCTAGGACTAGCGGGAGTGGACACCGGGGAGCTGTTTTTT	CSALGLAGVDTGELFF
TRBD1	TRBV5-1	TRBJ1-2	few	TGCGCCAGCAGCTCCCTGGGGACAGGGGTGGGCTACACCTTC	CASSSLGTGVGYTF
NA	TRBV28	TRBJ2-2	NA	TGTGCCAGCAGTCCCGGTACCGGGGAGCTGTTTTTT	CASSPGTGELFF
NA	TRBV7-9	TRBJ2-2	NA	TGTGCCAGCAGCTTAGACAGCATCACCGGGGAGCTGTTTTTT	CASSLDSITGELFF
TRBD2	TRBV19	TRBJ2-5	NA	TGTGCCAGTAGACCGACTAGCGGAGGGTTAGAGACCCAGTACTTC	CASRPTSGGLETQYF
NA	TRBV6-2/TRBV6-3	TRBJ2-1	once	TGTGCCAGCAGTCCAGCGTATGAGCAGTTCTTC	CASSPAYEQFF
NA	TRBV18	TRBJ2-7	NA	TGTGCCAGCTCACTGGATACCTACGAGCAGTACTTC	CASSLDTYEQYF
TRBD2	TRBV7-2	TRBJ2-1	medium-sized	TGTGCCAGCAGCAGAGGGACTAGCGGACGTAATGAGCAGTTCTTC	CASSRGTSGRNEQFF
NA	TRBV14	TRBJ2-5	NA	TGTGCCAGCAGCCAAGGGATGGCCCCCCTTGTACCCCAGTACTTC	CASSQGMAPLVPQYF
NA	TRBV7-8	TRBJ1-2	NA	TGTGCCAGCAGCTTCAGGGGCGCGGACTATGGCTACACCTTC	CASSFRGADYGYTF
TRBD1	TRBV24-1	TRBJ1-5	NA	TGTGCCACCAGTGAGACCGGGACAGGGGGCTTTGTTCAGCCCCAGCATTTT	CATSETGTGGFVQPQHF
TRBD1	TRBV7-9	TRBJ1-6	NA	TGTGCCAGCAGCTCGATCCGGGACAGGAGGTATAATTCACCCCTCCACTTT	CASSSIRDRRYNSPLHF
NA	TRBV6-1	TRBJ2-2	NA	TGTGCCAGCAAGGCAGGGTCCCTCACCGGGGAGCTGTTTTTT	CASKAGSLTGELFF
TRBD1	TRBV28	TRBJ1-2	few	TGTGCCAGCAGTCTGGAGGACAGGGCTAACTATGGCTACACCTTC	CASSLEDRANYGYTF
TRBD2	TRBV2	TRBJ2-7	few	TGTGCCAGCAGTGCGACTAGCGGGAACTACGAGCAGTACTTC	CASSATSGNYEQYF
NA	TRBV28	TRBJ1-5	few	TGTGCCAGCAGTTTGCTCGGGCAGCCCCAGCATTTT	CASSLLGQPQHF
NA	TRBV7-2	TRBJ2-2	NA	TGTGCCAGCAGCTTGGTTACGGGTTACACCGGGGAGCTGTTTTTT	CASSLVTGYTGELFF
TRBD2	TRBV7-2	TRBJ2-3	few	TGTGCCAGCAGCTTTAGCGGGAGTGGAGATACGCAGTATTTT	CASSFSGSGDTQYF
TRBD2	TRBV7-8	TRBJ2-1	NA	TGTGCCAGCAGCTTGGGCGGGAGGACGTATGAGCAGTTCTTC	CASSLGGRTYEQFF
NA	TRBV7-9	TRBJ1-2	medium-sized	TGTGCCAGCAGCTTGGGGGCTGGCTACACCTTC	CASSLGAGYTF
TRBD1	TRBV5-4	TRBJ1-1	few	TGTGCCAGCAGCAGAGCGACAGGGAAGGGGAACACTGAAGCTTTCTTT	CASSRATGKGNTEAFF
NA	TRBV20-1	TRBJ2-7	few	TGCAGTGCTAGTTACAGCCAACGGCAGTACTTC	CSASYSQRQYF
NA	TRBV20-1	TRBJ1-6	NA	TGCAGTGCTAGCAACATCCTAAGGGCACCCCTCCACTTT	CSASNILRAPLHF
NA	TRBV20-1	TRBJ1-5	few	TGCAGTGCTAGAAAGTCCGAGGGGGTTCAGCCCCAGCATTTT	CSARKSEGVQPQHF
NA	TRBV28	TRBJ1-1	NA	TGTGCCAGCAGTTTATTAGGGGGGTACACTGAAGCTTTCTTT	CASSLLGGYTEAFF
NA	TRBV28	TRBJ2-5	NA	TGTGCCAGCAGTTTAAGGCAGGGCGGCCGGGAGACCCAGTACTTC	CASSLRQGGRETQYF
NA	TRBV19	TRBJ2-3	NA	TGTGCCAGTAGTATAGGGGGACATAGCACAGATACGCAGTATTTT	CASSIGGHSTDTQYF
TRBD2	TRBV29-1	TRBJ2-1	once	TGCAGCGTTGGTGTTGGGACTAGCGGGAGTAATGAGCAGTTCTTC	CSVGVGTSGSNEQFF
TRBD1	TRBV5-8	TRBJ2-2	NA	TGTGCCAGCAACGACCGGGACAGGGGCCAGGTCACCGGGGAGCTGTTTTTT	CASNDRDRGQVTGELFF